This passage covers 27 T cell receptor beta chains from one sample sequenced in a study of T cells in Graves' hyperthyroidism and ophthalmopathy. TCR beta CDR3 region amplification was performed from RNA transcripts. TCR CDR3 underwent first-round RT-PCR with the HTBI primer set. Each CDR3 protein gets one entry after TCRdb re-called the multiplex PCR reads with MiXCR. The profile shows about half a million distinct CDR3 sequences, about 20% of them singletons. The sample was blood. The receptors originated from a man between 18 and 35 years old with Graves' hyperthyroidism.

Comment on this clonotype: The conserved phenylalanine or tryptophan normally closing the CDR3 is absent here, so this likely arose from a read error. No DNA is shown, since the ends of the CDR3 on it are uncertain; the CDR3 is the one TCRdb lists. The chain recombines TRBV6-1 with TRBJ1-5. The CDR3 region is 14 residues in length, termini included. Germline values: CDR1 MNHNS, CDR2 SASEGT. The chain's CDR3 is CASSRGTADQPQQL.

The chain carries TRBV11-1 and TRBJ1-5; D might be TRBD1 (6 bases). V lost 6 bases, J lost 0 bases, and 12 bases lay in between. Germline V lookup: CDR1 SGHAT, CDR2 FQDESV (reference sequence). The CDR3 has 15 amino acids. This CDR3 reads CASRSTGPSNQPQHF. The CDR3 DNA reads TGTGCCAGCAGATCAACAGGGCCTAGCAATCAGCCCCAGCATTTT.

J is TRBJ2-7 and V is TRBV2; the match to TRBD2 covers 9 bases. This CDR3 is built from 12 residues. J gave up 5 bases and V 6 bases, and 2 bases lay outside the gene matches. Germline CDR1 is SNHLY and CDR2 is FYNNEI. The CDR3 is CASRERGDEQYF. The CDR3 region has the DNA TGTGCCAGCAGGGAGCGGGGGGACGAGCAGTACTTC.

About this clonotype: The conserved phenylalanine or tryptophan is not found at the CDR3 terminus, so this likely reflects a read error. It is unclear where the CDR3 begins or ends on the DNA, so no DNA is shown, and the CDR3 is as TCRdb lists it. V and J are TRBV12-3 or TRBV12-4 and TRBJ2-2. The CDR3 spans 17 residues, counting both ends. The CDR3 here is CASSSDLDISNTGELLL.

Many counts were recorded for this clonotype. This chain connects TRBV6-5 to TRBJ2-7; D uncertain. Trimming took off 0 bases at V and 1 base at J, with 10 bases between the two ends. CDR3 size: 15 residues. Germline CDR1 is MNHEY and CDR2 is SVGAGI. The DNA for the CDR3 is TGTGCCAGCAGTTACTCAATAGGAACATCCTACGAGCAGTACTTC. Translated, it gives CASSYSIGTSYEQYF.

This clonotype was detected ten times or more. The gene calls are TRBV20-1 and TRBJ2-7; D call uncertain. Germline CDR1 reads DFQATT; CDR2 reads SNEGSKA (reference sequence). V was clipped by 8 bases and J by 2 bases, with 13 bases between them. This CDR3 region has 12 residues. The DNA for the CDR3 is TGCAGTATTGCCTCGGATGCCTACGAGCAGTACTTC. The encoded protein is CSIASDAYEQYF.

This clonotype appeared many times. The CDR3 sequence is CASSEAEGYEQYF. The CDR3 bases are TGTGCCAGCAGTGAAGCCGAAGGCTACGAGCAGTACTTC. V is TRBV6-1 and J is TRBJ2-7; D ambiguous. The germline CDR1 and CDR2 sequences are MNHNS and SASEGT. This CDR3 region has 13 residues. Trimming shortened V by 0 bases and J by 3 bases, and 6 bases separated the two germline ends.

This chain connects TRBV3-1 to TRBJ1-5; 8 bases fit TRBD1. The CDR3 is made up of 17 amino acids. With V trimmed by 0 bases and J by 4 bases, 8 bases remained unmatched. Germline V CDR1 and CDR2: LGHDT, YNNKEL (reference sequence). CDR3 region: CASSQDLSGGPNQPQHF. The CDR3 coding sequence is TGTGCCAGCAGCCAAGATCTGTCAGGGGGCCCGAATCAGCCCCAGCATTTT.

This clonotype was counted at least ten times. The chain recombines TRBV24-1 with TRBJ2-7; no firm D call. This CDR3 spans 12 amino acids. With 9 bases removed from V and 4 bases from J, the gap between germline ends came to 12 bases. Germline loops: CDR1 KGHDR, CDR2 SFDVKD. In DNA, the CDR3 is TGTGCCACCTCTGCCTTGGGGTACGAGCAGTACTTC. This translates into CATSALGYEQYF.

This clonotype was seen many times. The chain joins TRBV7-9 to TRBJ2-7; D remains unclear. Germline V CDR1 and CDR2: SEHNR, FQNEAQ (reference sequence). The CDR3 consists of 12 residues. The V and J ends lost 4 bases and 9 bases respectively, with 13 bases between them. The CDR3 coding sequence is TGTGCCAGCAGCTCGGACCTTGTAGGGCAGTACTTC. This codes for CASSSDLVGQYF.

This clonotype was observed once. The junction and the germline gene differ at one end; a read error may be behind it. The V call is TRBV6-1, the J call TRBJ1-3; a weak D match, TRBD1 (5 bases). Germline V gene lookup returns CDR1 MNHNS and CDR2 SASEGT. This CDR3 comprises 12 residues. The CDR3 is CASSPGGGTIYF. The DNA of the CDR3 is TGCGCCAGCAGCCCCGGGGGGGGCACCATATATTTT.

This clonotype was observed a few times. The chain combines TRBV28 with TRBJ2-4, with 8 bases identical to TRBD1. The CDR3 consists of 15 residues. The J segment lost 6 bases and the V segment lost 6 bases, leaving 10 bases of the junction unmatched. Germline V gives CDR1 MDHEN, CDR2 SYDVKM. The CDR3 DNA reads TGTGCCAGCAGGGTACAGGGGGGAACGGGAAACATTCAGTACTTC. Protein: CASRVQGGTGNIQYF.

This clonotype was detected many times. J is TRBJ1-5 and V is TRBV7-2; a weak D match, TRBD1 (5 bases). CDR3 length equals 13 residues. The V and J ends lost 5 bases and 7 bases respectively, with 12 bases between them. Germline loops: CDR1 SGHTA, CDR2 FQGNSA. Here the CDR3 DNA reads TGTGCCAGCAGCCCCTCAACAGGACAGCCCCAGCATTTT. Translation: CASSPSTGQPQHF.

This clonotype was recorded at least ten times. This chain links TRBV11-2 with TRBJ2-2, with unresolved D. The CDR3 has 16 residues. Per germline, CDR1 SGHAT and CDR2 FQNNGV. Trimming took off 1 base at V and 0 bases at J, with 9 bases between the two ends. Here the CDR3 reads CASSLVWASNTGELFF. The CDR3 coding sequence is TGTGCCAGCAGCTTAGTGTGGGCATCGAACACCGGGGAGCTGTTTTTT.

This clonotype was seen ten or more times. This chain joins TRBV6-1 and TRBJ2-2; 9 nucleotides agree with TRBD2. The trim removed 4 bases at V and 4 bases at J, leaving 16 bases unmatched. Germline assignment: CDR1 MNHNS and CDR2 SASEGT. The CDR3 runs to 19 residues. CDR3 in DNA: TGTGCCAGCAGTGCCGCCGGGGCGGGGGGGATTTTGGGCACCGGGGAGCTGTTTTTT. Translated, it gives CASSAAGAGGILGTGELFF.

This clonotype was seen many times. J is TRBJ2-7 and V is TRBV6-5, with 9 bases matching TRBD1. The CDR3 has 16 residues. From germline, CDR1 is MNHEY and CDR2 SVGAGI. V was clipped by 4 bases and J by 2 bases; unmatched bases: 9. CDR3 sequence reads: CASSSLSGQGPYEQYF. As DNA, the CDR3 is TGTGCCAGCAGTTCTCTCTCGGGACAGGGCCCCTACGAGCAGTACTTC.

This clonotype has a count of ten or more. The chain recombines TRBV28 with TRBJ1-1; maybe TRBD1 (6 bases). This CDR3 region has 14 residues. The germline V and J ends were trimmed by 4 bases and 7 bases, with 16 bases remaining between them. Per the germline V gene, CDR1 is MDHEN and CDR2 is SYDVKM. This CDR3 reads CASSSPGGLSEAFF. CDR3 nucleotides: TGTGCCAGCAGTTCCCCGGGGGGGCTTAGTGAAGCTTTCTTT.

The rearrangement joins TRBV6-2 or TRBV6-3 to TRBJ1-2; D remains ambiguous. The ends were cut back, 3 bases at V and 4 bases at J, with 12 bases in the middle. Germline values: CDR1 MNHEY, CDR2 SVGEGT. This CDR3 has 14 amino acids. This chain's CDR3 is CASSYSPTSYGYTF. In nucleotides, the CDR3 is TGTGCCAGCAGTTATTCACCGACAAGCTATGGCTACACCTTC.

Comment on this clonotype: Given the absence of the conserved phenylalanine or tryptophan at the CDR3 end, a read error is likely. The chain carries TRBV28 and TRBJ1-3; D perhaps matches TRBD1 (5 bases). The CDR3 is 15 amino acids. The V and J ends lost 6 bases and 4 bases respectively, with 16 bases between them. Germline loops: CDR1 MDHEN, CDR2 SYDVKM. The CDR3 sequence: CASSRITGPGNTIYV. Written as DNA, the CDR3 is TGTGCCAGCAGCCGTATAACAGGCCCCGGAAACACCATATATGTT.

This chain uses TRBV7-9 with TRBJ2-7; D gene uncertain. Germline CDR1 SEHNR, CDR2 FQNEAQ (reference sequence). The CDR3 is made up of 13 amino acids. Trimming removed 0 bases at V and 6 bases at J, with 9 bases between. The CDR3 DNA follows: TGTGCCAGCAGCTTAGCGGCGGTATCCGAGCAGTACTTC. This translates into CASSLAAVSEQYF.

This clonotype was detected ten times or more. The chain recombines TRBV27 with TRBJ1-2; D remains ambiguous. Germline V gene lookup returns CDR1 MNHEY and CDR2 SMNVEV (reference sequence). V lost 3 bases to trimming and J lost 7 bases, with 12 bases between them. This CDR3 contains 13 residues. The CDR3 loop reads CASSFDGGGGYTF. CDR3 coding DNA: TGTGCCAGCAGTTTCGACGGAGGTGGTGGCTACACCTTC.

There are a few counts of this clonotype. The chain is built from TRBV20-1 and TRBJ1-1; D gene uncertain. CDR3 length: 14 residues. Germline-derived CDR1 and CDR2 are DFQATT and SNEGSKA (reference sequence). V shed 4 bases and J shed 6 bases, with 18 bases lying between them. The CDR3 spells CSATGLSQRAEAFF. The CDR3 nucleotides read TGCAGTGCTACAGGTTTGAGCCAAAGGGCTGAAGCTTTCTTT.

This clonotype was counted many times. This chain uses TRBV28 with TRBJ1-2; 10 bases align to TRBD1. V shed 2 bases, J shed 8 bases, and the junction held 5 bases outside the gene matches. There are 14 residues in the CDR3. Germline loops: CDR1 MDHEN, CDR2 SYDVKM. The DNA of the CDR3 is TGTGCCAGCAGTTTAGAGACAGGGGGCAAGGGCTACACCTTC. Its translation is CASSLETGGKGYTF.

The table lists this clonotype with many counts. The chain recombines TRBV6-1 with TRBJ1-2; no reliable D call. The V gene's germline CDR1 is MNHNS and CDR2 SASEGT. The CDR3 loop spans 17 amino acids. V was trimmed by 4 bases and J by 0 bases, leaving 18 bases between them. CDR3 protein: CASSGRPVTSTNYGYTF. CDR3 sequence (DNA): TGTGCCAGCAGTGGCCGTCCGGTAACTTCGACTAACTATGGCTACACCTTC.

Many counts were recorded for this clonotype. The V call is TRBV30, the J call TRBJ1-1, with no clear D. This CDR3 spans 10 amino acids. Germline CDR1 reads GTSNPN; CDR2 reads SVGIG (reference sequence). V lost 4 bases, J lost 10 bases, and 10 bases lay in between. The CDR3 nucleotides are TGTGCCTGGATCAAAGGCGGAGCTTTCTTT. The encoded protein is CAWIKGGAFF.

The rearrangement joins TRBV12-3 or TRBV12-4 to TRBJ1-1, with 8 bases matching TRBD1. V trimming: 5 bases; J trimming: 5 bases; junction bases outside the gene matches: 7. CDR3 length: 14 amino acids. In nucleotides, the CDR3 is TGTGCCAGCAGTGACCAGGGGGCCGGAACTGAAGCTTTCTTT. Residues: CASSDQGAGTEAFF.

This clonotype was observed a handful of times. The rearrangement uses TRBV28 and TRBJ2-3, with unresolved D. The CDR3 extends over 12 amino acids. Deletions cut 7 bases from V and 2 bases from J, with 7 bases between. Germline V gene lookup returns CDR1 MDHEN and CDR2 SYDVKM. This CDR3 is CASTRPTDTQYF. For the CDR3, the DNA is TGTGCCAGCACCCGGCCCACAGATACGCAGTATTTT.